Presented here are 5 T cell receptor beta chains from one specimen sequenced in a study of blood T cell repertoires in COVID-19. Libraries were prepared by immunoSEQ multiplex PCR; TCRdb keeps only in-frame clonotypes and omits some of them. The sample lists about 120,000 clones, nearly 90% occurring once. Sequencing used peripheral blood. The receptors here all came from a woman aged 60-75 years with COVID-19, enrolled during active disease.

The V call is TRBV24-1, the J call TRBJ2-3; possibly TRBD2 for D (7 bases). V lost 9 bases and J lost 3, with 15 bases in between. Per germline, CDR1 KGHDR and CDR2 SFDVKD. The CDR3 consists of 14 residues. The CDR3 DNA sequence: TGTGCCACCCCCCAGGGGAGGGATACAGATACGCAGTATTTT. This gives the protein CATPQGRDTDTQYF.

A remark on this clone: The sample contains more than one DNA sequence encoding this CDR3. The CDR3 spells CASSPGQGGSYEQYF. CDR3 nucleotides: TGTGCCAGCTCACCCGGACAGGGGGGTTCCTACGAGCAGTACTTC. The V and J genes are TRBV18 and TRBJ2-7; 10 nucleotides align to TRBD1. V gave up 3 bases and J gave up 1 base; unmatched junction bases: 3. There are 15 residues in the CDR3. From germline, CDR1 is KGHSH and CDR2 LQKENI.

In its sample, this clone was seen a few times. The chain combines TRBV29-1 with TRBJ1-1; D possibly corresponds to TRBD1 (5 bases). V dropped 8 bases and J dropped 5 bases, with 12 bases sitting between them. The CDR3 is 11 amino acids. CDR1 and CDR2 from the germline V gene are SQVTM and ANQGSEA. This chain's CDR3 is CSPQRGTEAFF. CDR3 DNA: TGCAGCCCCCAAAGGGGAACTGAAGCTTTCTTT.

The gene calls are TRBV4-3 and TRBJ1-1; D is uncertain. This CDR3 is built from 13 residues. V was cut by 4 bases and J by 3 bases, with 9 bases left in between. Germline V gives CDR1 LGHNA, CDR2 YSLEER. DNA for the CDR3: TGCGCCAGCAGCCCCCAGTATGACACTGAAGCTTTCTTT. Amino acids: CASSPQYDTEAFF.

The chain employs TRBV2 and TRBJ2-7; D is ambiguous. The CDR3 contains 12 residues. V was clipped by 2 bases and J by 1 base, with 3 bases between them. Germline-derived CDR1 and CDR2 are SNHLY and FYNNEI. CDR3 DNA sequence: TGTGCCAGCAGTGAACGGTCCTACGAGCAGTACTTC. Protein: CASSERSYEQYF.